The 9 T cell receptor beta chains below come from one sample, sequenced in a study of T-cell reconstitution after alpha-beta-depleted transplantation in children. Researchers prepared the TCRbeta library using unique molecular identifiers, the study reports. MiXCR, run by TCRdb on the PCR reads, gives a single entry per CDR3 protein. Of 500,000 or so distinct CDR3 sequences listed, roughly an eighth are singletons. Sequencing was performed on PBMCs, mostly from graft donor cells, taken 180 days after TCRalphabeta/CD19-depleted stem cell transplant. All receptors derive from a female patient aged 2 to 10 who had a stem cell transplant for aplastic anemia, so the T cells may come from the graft donor.

In its sample, this clonotype was seen many times. CDR3 sequence reads: CASSLGGGSNTEAFF. CDR3 in DNA: TGTGCCAGCAGCTTGGGTGGAGGGTCGAACACTGAAGCTTTCTTT. The J gene is TRBJ1-1, the V gene TRBV5-5; D is unclear. CDR3 size: 15 residues. V was trimmed by 0 bases and J by 1 base, leaving 10 bases between them. Germline CDR1 and CDR2: SGHKS and YYEKEE (reference sequence).

This clonotype was observed many times. J is TRBJ2-1 and V is TRBV12-3 or TRBV12-4, with TRBD2 matching over 10 bases. The CDR3 totals 15 residues. V dropped 5 bases and J dropped 8; count of bases not matched to a gene: 9. This CDR3 reads CASSRTSGRAYEQFF. The CDR3 DNA reads TGTGCCAGCAGTAGGACCAGCGGGAGGGCCTATGAGCAGTTCTTC.

This clonotype turned up a few times. This rearrangement joins TRBV6-1 to TRBJ1-5; D possibly corresponds to TRBD1 (5 bases). Per the germline V gene, CDR1 is MNHNS and CDR2 is SASEGT. V was cut by 6 bases and J by 3 bases, with 18 bases left in between. The CDR3 has 16 residues. The chain's CDR3 is CASRGGVGAINQPQHF. The CDR3 nucleotides are TGTGCCAGCAGGGGAGGAGTCGGGGCCATCAATCAGCCCCAGCATTTT.

This clonotype was counted only a few times. V usage is TRBV6-2 or TRBV6-3 and J usage is TRBJ1-5, with TRBD1 as a possible D gene (6 bases). In germline, CDR1 is MNHEY, CDR2 SVGEGT. Trimming cost V 8 bases and J 5 bases, with 13 bases left between them. This CDR3 contains 13 residues. The CDR3 nucleotides read TGTGCCAGCGGGGGGCAGGGCTATCAGCCCCAGCATTTT. It encodes CASGGQGYQPQHF.

This clonotype occurred a few times. The chain recombines TRBV7-2 with TRBJ2-1; possibly TRBD1 for D (7 bases). Trimming shortened V by 1 base and J by 14 bases, and 21 bases separated the two germline ends. Germline V gene lookup returns CDR1 SGHTA and CDR2 FQGNSA. CDR3 length: 15 amino acids. CDR3 loop: CASSLERSDREAKFF. CDR3 in DNA: TGTGCCAGCAGCTTAGAGAGATCCGACAGGGAGGCAAAGTTCTTC.

This chain links TRBV20-1 with TRBJ2-3; D not certain. Germline-derived CDR1 and CDR2 are DFQATT and SNEGSKA (reference sequence). The V and J ends lost 2 bases and 1 base respectively, with 10 bases between them. This CDR3 spans 14 amino acids. The DNA of the CDR3 is TGCAGTGCTAGAAAGGTTTCTGGCACAGATACGCAGTATTTT. Amino acid sequence: CSARKVSGTDTQYF.

The chain recombines TRBV12-3 or TRBV12-4 with TRBJ1-2; D is uncertain. This CDR3 is 14 amino acids long. Trimming took off 3 bases at V and 6 bases at J, with 14 bases between the two ends. The CDR3 is CASSFSPGRNGYTF. The CDR3, as DNA: TGTGCCAGCAGTTTTTCGCCAGGAAGGAATGGCTACACCTTC.

The chain uses TRBV7-6 and TRBJ2-3, with TRBD1 matching 8 bases. Germline loops: CDR1 SGHVS, CDR2 FNYEAQ. The length of the CDR3 is 16 residues. V trimming: 4 bases; J trimming: 4 bases; junction bases outside the gene matches: 10. CDR3 region: CASSYRQGLSPDTQYF. As DNA, the CDR3 is TGTGCCAGCAGCTACCGACAGGGGTTATCCCCAGATACGCAGTATTTT.

The chain combines TRBV5-6 with TRBJ2-1, with D tentatively TRBD2 (5 bases). The CDR3 extends over 15 amino acids. Trimming took off 1 base at V and 8 bases at J, with 16 bases between the two ends. CDR1 and CDR2 from the germline V gene are SGHDT and YYEEEE. The CDR3 loop is CASSLIPGKSYEQFF. The CDR3, as DNA: TGTGCCAGCAGCTTGATTCCGGGGAAAAGTTATGAGCAGTTCTTC. The variable domain in full, completed from reference TRBV5-6 and TRBJ2-1, reads DAGVTQSPTHLIKTRGQQVTLRCSPKSGHDTVSWYQQALGQGPQFIFQYYEEEERQRGNFPDRFSGHQFPNYSSELNVNALLLGDSALYLCASSLIPGKSYEQFFGPGTRLTVL.